The source of this T cell receptor (beta chain) is a study of radiotherapy plus CTLA-4 blockade in lung cancer listed by TCRdb under 2018. For the study in its entirety: Objective responses were observed in about a sixth of enrolled patients, and disease control was achieved in around 30%. Findings and caveats that apply to the study as a whole: After treatment with radiotherapy and ipilimumab, TCR clones that originated in tumors expanded in peripheral blood. Early dynamic changes in blood T cell clones, together with increased serum interferon-beta after radiation, were reported as the strongest predictors of response.

Reading from cysteine to phenylalanine, the CDR3 counts 15 amino acids. Just the 45-base CDR3 DNA is kept, in frame starting at base 1. V is pruned by 0 bases and J by 6 bases, leaving 4 bases of the junction without a gene match. From the germline V gene, CDR1 is SGHRS and CDR2 is YFSETQ. In this study, focal radiation therapy paired with CTLA-4 blockade (ipilimumab) was tested in patients who had chemo-refractory metastatic non-small-cell lung cancer. Receptors were amplified or captured by the immunoSEQ multiplex PCR assay. In TCRdb, the immuneACCESS table is reduced to in-frame sequences with V and J assigned. These tables do not hold every clone; where another copy was compared, an unresolved V gene accounts for under half, and the others remain unexplained. This sample gives about 76,000 clones in total; 78% of them show up just once. The top ten clones comprise over 20% of the sample. For this clone: Its antigen target is currently unknown. No base qualities exist here, and no much larger clone lies one base off it.

The sequencing here drew on peripheral blood, taken from a patient treated with radiotherapy plus ipilimumab. The chain is encoded by TRBV5-1 joined to TRBJ2-2, and 8 junction bases match TRBD2. The receptor's source is a human donor with non-small cell lung cancer whose response to radiotherapy plus ipilimumab could not be evaluated. Some clones in this sample may be carry-over from other donors' samples. Here is the DNA: TGCGCCAGCAGCTTGGGAGCGGGGGCTTCCGGGGAGCTGTTTTTT. Translated, it reads CASSLGAGASGELFF.